The entry below describes one T cell receptor beta chain. A second PCR of roughly 7 to 11 cycles used a sample-barcoded 5' primer and a J-beta primer mix. TCRdb reprocessed the 5' RACE reads via MiXCR and lists one record per CDR3 protein. This table has 1.5 million to 2 million distinct CDR3 sequences, around 40% appearing once. This sample was included in a study of blood T cells in healthy people across ages. CDR1 is DFQATT, CDR2 SNEGSKA, per germline (reference sequence). Between the trimmed V and J ends, which lost 6 bases and 5 bases, there was a span of 13 bases. The CDR3 has 12 residues. The gene calls are TRBV20-1 and TRBJ1-1; a possible D gene is TRBD1 (6 bases). Sequencing was done on a sample of blood. The sequence was obtained from a human donor in good health. The CDR3 loop reads CSAQGTGTEAFF. CDR3 nucleotides: TGCAGTGCCCAGGGGACTGGGACTGAAGCTTTCTTT.